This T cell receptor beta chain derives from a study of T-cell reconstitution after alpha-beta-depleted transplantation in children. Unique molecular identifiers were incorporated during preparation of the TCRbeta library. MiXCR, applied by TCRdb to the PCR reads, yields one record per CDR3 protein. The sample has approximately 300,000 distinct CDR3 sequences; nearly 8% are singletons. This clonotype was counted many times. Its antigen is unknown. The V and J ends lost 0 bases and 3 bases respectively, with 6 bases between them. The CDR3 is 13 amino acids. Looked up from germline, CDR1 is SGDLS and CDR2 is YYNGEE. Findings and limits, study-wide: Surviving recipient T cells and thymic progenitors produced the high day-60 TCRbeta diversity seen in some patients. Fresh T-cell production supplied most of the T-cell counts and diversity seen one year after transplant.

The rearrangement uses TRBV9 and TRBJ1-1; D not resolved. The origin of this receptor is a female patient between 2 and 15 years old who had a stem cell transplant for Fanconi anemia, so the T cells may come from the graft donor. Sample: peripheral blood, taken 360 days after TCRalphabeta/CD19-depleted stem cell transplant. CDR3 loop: CASSVGGDTEAFF. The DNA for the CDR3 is TGTGCCAGCAGCGTAGGCGGGGACACTGAAGCTTTCTTT.